The subject of this entry is one T cell receptor (beta chain). The CDR3 covers 14 residues. Germline V gene data show CDR1 as SQVTM and CDR2 as ANQGSEA. V shed 6 bases and J shed 3 bases, with 15 bases lying between them. This entry belongs to a study of blood T cell repertoires in COVID-19. Profiled with immunoSEQ multiplex PCR; TCRdb holds only in-frame clones, not every one. The sample contains about 42,000 clones, around 90% of which appear only once. The rearrangement joins TRBV29-1 to TRBJ1-5; D is perhaps TRBD1 (5 bases). Sequencing was performed on peripheral blood. This receptor was identified in a man aged 70-80 years with active COVID-19. CDR3 bases: TGCAGCGTGATTGTGACAGCCCCCAATCAGCCCCAGCATTTT. Its protein is CSVIVTAPNQPQHF.